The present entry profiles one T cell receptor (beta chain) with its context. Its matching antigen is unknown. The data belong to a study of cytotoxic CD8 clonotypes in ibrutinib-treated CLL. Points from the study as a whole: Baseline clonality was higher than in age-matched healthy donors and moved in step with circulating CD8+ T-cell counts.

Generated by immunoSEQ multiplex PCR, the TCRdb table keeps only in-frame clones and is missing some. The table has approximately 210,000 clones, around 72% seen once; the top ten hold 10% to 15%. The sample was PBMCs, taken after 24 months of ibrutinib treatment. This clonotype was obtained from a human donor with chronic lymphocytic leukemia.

CDR3 protein: CASSEPSYEQYF. The CDR3 coding sequence is TGTGCCAGCAGTGAACCTAGCTACGAGCAGTACTTC. The chain recombines TRBV6-1 with TRBJ2-7; D gene uncertain. CDR1 is MNHNS and CDR2 is SASEGT in the germline V gene. The CDR3 is made up of 12 amino acids. The V end lost 2 bases, the J end lost 3 bases, and 5 bases lay between the germline ends.